A selection of T cell receptor beta chains follows, all from one sample in a study of T cell responses to AZD1222 COVID-19 vaccine. Sequenced by immunoSEQ multiplex PCR; TCRdb stores in-frame clones only, minus some. This sample has fewer than 150,000 clones, with approximately 90% found just once. The material was peripheral blood, obtained 28 days after the second AZD1222 dose. The receptor set was obtained from an adult who received the AZD1222 COVID-19 vaccine. Both conserved end residues are part of each CDR3. D genes are given only for firm matches. Rows give clone size only sometimes, using once, few, many, or a class for an expanded clone.

j_call clone_size d_call v_call cdr3_aa cdr3_nt
TRBJ2-7 medium-sized NA TRBV19 CASSIGGEANEQYF TGTGCCAGTAGTATAGGGGGGGAAGCTAACGAGCAGTACTTC
TRBJ1-2 NA NA TRBV6-5 CASTDRYGYTF TGTGCCAGCACCGACCGCTATGGCTACACCTTC
TRBJ1-2 NA NA TRBV14 CASSQGVNYGYTF TGTGCCAGCAGCCAAGGAGTCAACTATGGCTACACCTTC
TRBJ2-3 NA TRBD2 TRBV10-3 CAISKRTSGGAGADTQYF TGTGCCATCAGCAAGAGGACTAGCGGGGGGGCCGGGGCAGATACGCAGTATTTT
TRBJ2-4 NA TRBD2 TRBV5-1 CASSPGREGNIQYF TGCGCCAGCAGCCCGGGTCGGGAGGGAAACATTCAGTACTTC
TRBJ1-5 NA NA TRBV5-6 CASSSSSFGLNQPQHF TGTGCCAGCAGCTCCTCCTCGTTTGGATTGAATCAGCCCCAGCATTTT
TRBJ1-5 NA NA TRBV5-8 CASSYRQVGGNQPQHF TGTGCCAGCAGCTACCGACAGGTCGGGGGCAATCAGCCCCAGCATTTT
TRBJ2-1 few NA TRBV25-1 CASSDSDRPGYNEQFF TGTGCCAGCAGTGACTCGGACAGACCGGGCTACAATGAGCAGTTCTTC
TRBJ1-1 NA NA TRBV28 CASSLGGMNTEAFF TGTGCCAGCAGTTTGGGCGGGATGAACACTGAAGCTTTCTTT
TRBJ2-2 NA NA TRBV25-1 CASSDGQMHTGELFF TGTGCCAGCAGTGACGGCCAGATGCACACCGGGGAGCTGTTTTTT
TRBJ1-2 NA NA TRBV6-1 CASSAELDLFQNYGYTF TGTGCCAGCAGTGCAGAGCTGGACCTCTTTCAGAACTATGGCTACACCTTC
TRBJ1-4 NA NA TRBV5-1 CASSLLANEKLFF TGCGCCAGCAGCTTGCTGGCTAATGAAAAACTGTTTTTT
TRBJ1-2 NA NA TRBV2 CASRDNRQASYGYTF TGTGCCAGCAGAGACAACCGACAGGCGTCCTATGGCTACACCTTC
TRBJ2-2 NA TRBD1 TRBV28 CASSFSPGQGGPNTGELFF TGTGCCAGCAGTTTTTCCCCGGGACAGGGGGGACCGAACACCGGGGAGCTGTTTTTT
TRBJ1-6 NA TRBD1 TRBV19 CASSMEGAESPLHF TGTGCCAGTAGTATGGAGGGGGCGGAATCACCCCTCCACTTT
TRBJ1-1 NA NA TRBV7-4 CASSFRVHTEAFF TGTGCCAGCAGCTTCAGGGTGCACACTGAAGCTTTCTTT